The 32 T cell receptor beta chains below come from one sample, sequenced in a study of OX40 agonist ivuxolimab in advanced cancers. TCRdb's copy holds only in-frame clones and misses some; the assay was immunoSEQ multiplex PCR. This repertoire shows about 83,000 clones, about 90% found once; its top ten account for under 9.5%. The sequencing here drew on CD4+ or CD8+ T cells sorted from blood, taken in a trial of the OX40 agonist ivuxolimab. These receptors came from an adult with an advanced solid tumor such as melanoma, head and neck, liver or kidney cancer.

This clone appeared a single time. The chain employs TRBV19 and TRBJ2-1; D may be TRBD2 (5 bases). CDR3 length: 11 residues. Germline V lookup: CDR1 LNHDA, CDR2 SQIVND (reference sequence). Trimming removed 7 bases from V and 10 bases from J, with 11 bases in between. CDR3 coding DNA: TGTGCCAGTAATTCGGGATGGGAGCAGTTCTTC. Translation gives CASNSGWEQFF.

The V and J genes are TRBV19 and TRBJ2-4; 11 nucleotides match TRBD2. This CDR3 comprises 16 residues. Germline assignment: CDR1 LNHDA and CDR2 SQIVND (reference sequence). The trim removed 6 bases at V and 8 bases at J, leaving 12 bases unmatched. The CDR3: CASSLERLAGKHIQYF. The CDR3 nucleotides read TGTGCCAGTAGCCTCGAGAGACTAGCGGGGAAACACATTCAGTACTTC.

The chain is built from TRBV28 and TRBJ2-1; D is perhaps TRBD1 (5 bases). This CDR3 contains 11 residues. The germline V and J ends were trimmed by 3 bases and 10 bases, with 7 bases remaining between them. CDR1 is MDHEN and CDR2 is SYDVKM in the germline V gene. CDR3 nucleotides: TGTGCCAGCAGTTTCTGGGGCGAGCAGTTCTTC. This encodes CASSFWGEQFF. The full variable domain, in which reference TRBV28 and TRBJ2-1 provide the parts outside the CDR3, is DVKVTQSSRYLVKRTGEKVFLECVQDMDHENMFWYRQDPGLGLRLIYFSYDVKMKEKGDIPEGYSVSREKKERFSLILESASTNQTSMYLCASSFWGEQFFGPGTRLTVL.

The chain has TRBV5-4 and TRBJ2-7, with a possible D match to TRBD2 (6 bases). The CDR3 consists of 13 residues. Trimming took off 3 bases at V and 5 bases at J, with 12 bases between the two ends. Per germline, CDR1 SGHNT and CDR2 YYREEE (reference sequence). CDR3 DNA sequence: TGTGCCAGCAGCTACGGGACTCCCAACGAGCAGTACTTC. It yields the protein CASSYGTPNEQYF.

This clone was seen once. The CDR3 loop is CASSLGTIFTDTQYF. In nucleotides, the CDR3 is TGTGCCAGCAGCCTCGGGACTATCTTCACAGATACGCAGTATTTT. This chain joins TRBV28 and TRBJ2-3; TRBD2 agrees at 7 bases. The CDR3 consists of 15 residues. J gave up 2 bases and V 6 bases, and 8 bases lay outside the gene matches. Germline CDR1 MDHEN, CDR2 SYDVKM.

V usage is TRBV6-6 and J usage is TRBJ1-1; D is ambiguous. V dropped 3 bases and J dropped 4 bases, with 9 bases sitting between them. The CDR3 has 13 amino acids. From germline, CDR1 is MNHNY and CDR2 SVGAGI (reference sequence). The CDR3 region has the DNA TGTGCCAGCAGTTATATGGGCGGCACTGAAGCTTTCTTT. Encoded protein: CASSYMGGTEAFF.

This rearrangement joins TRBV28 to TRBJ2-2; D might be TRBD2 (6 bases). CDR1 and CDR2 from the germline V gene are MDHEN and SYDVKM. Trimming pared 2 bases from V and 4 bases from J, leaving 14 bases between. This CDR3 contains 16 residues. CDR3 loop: CASSLQAGFVTGELFF. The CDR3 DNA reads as TGTGCCAGCAGTTTACAGGCGGGGTTCGTCACCGGGGAGCTGTTTTTT.

DNA for the CDR3: TGTGCCAGCAGTTACTCTCCTAGCACAGATACGCAGTATTTT. Translating it yields CASSYSPSTDTQYF. This chain links TRBV6-6 with TRBJ2-3; D gene ambiguous. The germline CDR1 and CDR2 sequences are MNHNY and SVGAGI (reference sequence). The V gene lost 0 bases and the J gene lost 0 bases, with 4 bases spanning the gap. This CDR3 is 14 amino acids long.

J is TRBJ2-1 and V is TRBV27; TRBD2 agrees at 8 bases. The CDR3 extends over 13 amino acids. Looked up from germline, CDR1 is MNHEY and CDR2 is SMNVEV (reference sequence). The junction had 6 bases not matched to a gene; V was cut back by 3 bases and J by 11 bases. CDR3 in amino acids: CASSLGLAGKQFF. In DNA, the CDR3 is TGTGCCAGCAGTTTGGGTCTAGCGGGTAAGCAGTTCTTC.

The CDR3 reads CASSFNYEDTQYF. CDR3 coding DNA: TGTGCCAGCAGCTTCAATTACGAAGATACGCAGTATTTT. J is TRBJ2-3 and V is TRBV7-8; no clear D. The CDR3 has 13 residues. V shed 3 bases and J shed 5 bases, with 9 bases lying between them. Germline lookup yields CDR1 SGHVS and CDR2 FQNEAQ.

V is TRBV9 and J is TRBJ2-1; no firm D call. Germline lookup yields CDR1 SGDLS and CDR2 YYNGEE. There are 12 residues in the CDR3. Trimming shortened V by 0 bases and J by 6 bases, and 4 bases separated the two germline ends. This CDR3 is CASSVAPNEQFF. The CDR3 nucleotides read TGTGCCAGCAGCGTAGCCCCCAATGAGCAGTTCTTC.

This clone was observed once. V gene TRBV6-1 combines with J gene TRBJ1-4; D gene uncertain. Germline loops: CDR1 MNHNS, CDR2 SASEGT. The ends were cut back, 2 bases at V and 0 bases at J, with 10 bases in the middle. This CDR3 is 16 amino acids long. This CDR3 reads CASSEKEGSTNEKLFF. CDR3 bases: TGTGCCAGCAGTGAAAAGGAGGGCTCAACTAATGAAAAACTGTTTTTT.

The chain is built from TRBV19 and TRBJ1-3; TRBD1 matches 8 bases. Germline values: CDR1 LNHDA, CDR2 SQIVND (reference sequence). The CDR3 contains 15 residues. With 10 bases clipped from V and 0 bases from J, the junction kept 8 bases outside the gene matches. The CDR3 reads CATGQGANSGNTIYF. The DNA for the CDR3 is TGTGCCACCGGACAGGGCGCCAACTCTGGAAACACCATATATTTT.

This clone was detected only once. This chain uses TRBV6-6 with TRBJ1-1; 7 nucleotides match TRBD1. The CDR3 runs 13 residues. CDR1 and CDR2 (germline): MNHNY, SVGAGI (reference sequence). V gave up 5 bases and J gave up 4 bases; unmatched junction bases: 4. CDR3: CASSPTGFTEAFF. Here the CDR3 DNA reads TGTGCCAGCAGTCCGACAGGGTTCACTGAAGCTTTCTTT.

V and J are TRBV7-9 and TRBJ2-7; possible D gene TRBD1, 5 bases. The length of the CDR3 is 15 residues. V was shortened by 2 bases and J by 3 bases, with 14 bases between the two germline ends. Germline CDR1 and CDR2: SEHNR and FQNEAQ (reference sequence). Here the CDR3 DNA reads TGTGCCAGCAGCTTAATTGATGGGGCTAGCTACGAGCAGTACTTC. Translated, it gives CASSLIDGASYEQYF.

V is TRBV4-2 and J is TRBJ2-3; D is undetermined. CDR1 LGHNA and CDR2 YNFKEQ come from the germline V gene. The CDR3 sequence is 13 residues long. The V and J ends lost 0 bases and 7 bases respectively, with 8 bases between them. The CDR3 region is CASSQDPLNTQYF. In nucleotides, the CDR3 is TGTGCCAGCAGCCAAGATCCCCTGAATACGCAGTATTTT.

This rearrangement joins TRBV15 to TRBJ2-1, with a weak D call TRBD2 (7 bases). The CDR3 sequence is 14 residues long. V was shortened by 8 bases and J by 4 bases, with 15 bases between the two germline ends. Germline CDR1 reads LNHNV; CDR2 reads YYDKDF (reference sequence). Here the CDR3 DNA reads TGTGCCACCCAGGTTCGGGGGGCATACAATGAGCAGTTCTTC. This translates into CATQVRGAYNEQFF.

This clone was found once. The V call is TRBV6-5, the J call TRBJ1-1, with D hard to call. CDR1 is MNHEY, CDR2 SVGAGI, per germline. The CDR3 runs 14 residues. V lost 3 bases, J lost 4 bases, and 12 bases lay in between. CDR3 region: CASSYQGFTTEAFF. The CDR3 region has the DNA TGTGCCAGCAGTTATCAAGGGTTCACCACTGAAGCTTTCTTT.

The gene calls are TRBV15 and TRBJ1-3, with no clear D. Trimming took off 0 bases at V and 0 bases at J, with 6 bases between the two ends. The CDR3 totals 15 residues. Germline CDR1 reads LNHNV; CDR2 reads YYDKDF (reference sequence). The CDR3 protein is CATSRDRGSGNTIYF. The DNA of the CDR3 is TGTGCCACCAGCAGAGATCGGGGCTCTGGAAACACCATATATTTT. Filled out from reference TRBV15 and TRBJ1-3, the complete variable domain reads DAMVIQNPRYQVTQFGKPVTLSCSQTLNHNVMYWYQQKSSQAPKLLFHYYDKDFNNEADTPDNFQSRRPNTSFCFLDIRSPGLGDTAMYLCATSRDRGSGNTIYFGEGSWLTVV.

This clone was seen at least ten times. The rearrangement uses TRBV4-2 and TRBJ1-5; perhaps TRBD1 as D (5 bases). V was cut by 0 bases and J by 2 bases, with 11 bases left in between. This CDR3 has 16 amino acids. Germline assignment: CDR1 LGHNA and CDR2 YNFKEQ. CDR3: CASSQESGRGNQPQHF. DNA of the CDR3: TGTGCCAGCAGCCAAGAATCGGGCAGGGGCAATCAGCCCCAGCATTTT.

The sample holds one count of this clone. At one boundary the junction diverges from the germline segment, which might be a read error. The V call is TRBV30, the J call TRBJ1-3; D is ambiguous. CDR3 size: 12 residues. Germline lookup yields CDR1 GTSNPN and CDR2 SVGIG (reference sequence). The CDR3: CAGSAGGNTIYF. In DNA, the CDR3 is TGTGCCGGGAGTGCAGGTGGAAACACCATATATTTT.

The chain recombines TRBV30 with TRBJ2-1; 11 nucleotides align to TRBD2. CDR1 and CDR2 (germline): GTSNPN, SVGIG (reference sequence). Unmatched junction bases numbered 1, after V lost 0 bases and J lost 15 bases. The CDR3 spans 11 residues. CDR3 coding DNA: TGTGCCTGGAGTGTGGGACTAGCGGCGTTCTTC. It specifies CAWSVGLAAFF. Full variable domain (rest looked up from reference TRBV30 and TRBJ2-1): SQTIHQWPATLVQPVGSPLSLECTVEGTSNPNLYWYRQAAGRGLQLLFYSVGIGQISSEVPQNLSASRPQDRQFILSSKKLLLSDSGFYLCAWSVGLAAFFGPGTRLTVL.

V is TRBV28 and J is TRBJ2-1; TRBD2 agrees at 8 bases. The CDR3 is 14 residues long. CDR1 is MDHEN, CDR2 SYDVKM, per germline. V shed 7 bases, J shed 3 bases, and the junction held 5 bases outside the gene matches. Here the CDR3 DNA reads TGTGCCAGCACCCCGGGGGGGCTCTACAATGAGCAGTTCTTC. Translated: CASTPGGLYNEQFF.

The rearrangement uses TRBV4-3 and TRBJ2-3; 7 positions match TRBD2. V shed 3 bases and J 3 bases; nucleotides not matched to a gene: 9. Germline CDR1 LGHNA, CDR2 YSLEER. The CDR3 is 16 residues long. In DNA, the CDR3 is TGCGCCAGCAGCCAGAGCGTAGCGGGCGGGACAGATACGCAGTATTTT. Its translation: CASSQSVAGGTDTQYF.

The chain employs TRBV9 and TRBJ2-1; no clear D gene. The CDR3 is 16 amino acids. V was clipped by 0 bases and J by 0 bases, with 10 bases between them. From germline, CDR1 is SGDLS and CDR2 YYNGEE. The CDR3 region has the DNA TGTGCCAGCAGCGTAGGACTCCTAAGCTCCTACAATGAGCAGTTCTTC. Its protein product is CASSVGLLSSYNEQFF.

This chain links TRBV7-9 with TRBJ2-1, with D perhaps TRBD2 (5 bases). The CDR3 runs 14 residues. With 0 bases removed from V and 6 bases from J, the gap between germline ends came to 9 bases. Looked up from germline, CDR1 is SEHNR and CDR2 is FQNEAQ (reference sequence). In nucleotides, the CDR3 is TGTGCCAGCAGCTTAGCCCAGCGGCTCAATGAGCAGTTCTTC. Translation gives CASSLAQRLNEQFF. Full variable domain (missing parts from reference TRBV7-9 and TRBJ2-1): DTGVSQNPRHKITKRGQNVTFRCDPISEHNRLYWYRQTLGQGPEFLTYFQNEAQLEKSRLLSDRFSAERPKGSFSTLEIQRTEQGDSAMYLCASSLAQRLNEQFFGPGTRLTVL.

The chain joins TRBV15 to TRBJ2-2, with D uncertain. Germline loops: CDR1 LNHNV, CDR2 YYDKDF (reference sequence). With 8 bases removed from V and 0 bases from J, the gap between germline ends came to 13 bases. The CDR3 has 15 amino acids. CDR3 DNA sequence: TGTGCCACCGAGGACGGCTCCGCGAACACCGGGGAGCTGTTTTTT. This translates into CATEDGSANTGELFF.

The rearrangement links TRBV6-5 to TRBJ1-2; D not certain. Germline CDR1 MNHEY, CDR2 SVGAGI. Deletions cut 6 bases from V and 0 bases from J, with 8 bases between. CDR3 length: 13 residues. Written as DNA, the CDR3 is TGTGCCAGCAGAACAACAGCTAACTATGGCTACACCTTC. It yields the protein CASRTTANYGYTF.

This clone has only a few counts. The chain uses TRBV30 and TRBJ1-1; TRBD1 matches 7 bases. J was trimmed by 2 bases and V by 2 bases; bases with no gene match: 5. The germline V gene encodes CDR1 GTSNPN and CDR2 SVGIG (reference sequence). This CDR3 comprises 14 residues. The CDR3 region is CAWSYGTANTEAFF. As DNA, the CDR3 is TGTGCCTGGAGTTATGGGACAGCCAACACTGAAGCTTTCTTT. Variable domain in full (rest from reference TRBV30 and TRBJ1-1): SQTIHQWPATLVQPVGSPLSLECTVEGTSNPNLYWYRQAAGRGLQLLFYSVGIGQISSEVPQNLSASRPQDRQFILSSKKLLLSDSGFYLCAWSYGTANTEAFFGQGTRLTVV.

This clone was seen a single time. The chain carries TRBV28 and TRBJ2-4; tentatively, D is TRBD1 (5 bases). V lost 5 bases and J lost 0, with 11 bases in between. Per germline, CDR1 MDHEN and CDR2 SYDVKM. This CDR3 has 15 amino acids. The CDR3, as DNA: TGTGCCAGCAGTCGAAAAGGGGTAGCCAAAAACATTCAGTACTTC. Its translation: CASSRKGVAKNIQYF.

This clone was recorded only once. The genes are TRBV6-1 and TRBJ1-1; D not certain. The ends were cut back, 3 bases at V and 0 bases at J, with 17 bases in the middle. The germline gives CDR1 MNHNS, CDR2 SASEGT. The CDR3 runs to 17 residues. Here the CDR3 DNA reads TGTGCCAGCAGTGACCTCTGGGCAGGCAGTGTGAACACTGAAGCTTTCTTT. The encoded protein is CASSDLWAGSVNTEAFF.

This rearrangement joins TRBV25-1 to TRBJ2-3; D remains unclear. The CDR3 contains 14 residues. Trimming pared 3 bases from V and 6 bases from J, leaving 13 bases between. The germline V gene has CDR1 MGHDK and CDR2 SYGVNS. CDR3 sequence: CASSDETGLDTQYF. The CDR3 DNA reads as TGTGCCAGCAGTGATGAAACGGGTTTGGATACGCAGTATTTT.